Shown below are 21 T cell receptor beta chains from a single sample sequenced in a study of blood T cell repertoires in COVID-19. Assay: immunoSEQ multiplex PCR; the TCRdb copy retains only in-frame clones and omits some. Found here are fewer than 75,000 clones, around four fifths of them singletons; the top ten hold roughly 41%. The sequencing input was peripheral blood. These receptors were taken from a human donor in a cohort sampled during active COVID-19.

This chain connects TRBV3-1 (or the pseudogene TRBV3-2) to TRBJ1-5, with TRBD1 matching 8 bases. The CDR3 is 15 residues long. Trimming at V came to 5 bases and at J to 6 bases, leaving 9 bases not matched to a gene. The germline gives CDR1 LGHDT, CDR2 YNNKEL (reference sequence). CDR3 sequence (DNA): TGTGCCAGCAGCTTGGGCAGGGGGCTTAGTCAGCCCCAGCATTTT. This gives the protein CASSLGRGLSQPQHF.

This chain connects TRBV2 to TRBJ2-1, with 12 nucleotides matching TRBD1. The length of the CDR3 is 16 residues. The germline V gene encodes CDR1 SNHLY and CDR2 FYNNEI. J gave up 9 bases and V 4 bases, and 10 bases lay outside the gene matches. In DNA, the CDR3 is TGTGCCAGCAGTGGAAGGGACAGGGGGCGCCTGATTGAGCAGTTCTTC. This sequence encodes CASSGRDRGRLIEQFF.

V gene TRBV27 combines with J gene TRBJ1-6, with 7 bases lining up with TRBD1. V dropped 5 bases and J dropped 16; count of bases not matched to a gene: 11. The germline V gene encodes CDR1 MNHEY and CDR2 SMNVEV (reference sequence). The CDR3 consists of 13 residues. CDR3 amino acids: CASSPQETGNLHF. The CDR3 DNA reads TGTGCCAGCAGTCCCCAGGAGACAGGGAATCTCCACTTT.

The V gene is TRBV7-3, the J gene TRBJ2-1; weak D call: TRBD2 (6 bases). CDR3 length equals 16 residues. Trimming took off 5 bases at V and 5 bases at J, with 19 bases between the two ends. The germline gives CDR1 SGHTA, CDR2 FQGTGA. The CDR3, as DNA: TGTGCCAGCAGCCCGGAGGGCGGAATACCCGACAATGAGCAGTTCTTC. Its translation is CASSPEGGIPDNEQFF.

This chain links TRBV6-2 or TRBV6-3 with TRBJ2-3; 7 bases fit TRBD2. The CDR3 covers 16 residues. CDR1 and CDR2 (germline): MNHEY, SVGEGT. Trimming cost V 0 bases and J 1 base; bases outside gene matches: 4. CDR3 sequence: CASSYSGGVGTDTQYF. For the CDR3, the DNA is TGTGCCAGCAGTTACTCGGGGGGGGTAGGCACAGATACGCAGTATTTT.

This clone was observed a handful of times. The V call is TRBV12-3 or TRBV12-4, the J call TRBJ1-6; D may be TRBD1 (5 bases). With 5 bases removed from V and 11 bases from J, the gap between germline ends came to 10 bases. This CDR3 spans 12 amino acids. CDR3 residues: CASSARVPPLHF. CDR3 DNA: TGTGCCAGCAGTGCCAGGGTGCCACCCCTCCACTTT.

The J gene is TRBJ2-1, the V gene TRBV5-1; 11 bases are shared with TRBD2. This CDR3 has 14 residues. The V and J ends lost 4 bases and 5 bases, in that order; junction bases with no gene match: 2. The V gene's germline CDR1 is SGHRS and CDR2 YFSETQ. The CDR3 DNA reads TGCGCCAGCAGCGTTAGCGGGGGGGACAATGAGCAGTTCTTC. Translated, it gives CASSVSGGDNEQFF.

CDR3 nucleotides: TGTGCCAGTAGTTCACAGGGGTCCAATGAGCAGTTCTTC. The encoded protein is CASSSQGSNEQFF. The chain is built from TRBV19 and TRBJ2-1, with TRBD1 matching 7 bases. V was clipped by 5 bases and J by 6 bases; unmatched bases: 4. Germline values: CDR1 LNHDA, CDR2 SQIVND (reference sequence). This CDR3 region has 13 residues.

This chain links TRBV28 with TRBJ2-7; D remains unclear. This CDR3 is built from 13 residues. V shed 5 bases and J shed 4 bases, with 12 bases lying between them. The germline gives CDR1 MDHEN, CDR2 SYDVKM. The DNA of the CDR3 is TGTGCCAGCAGTATCACCCCGGAGTACGAGCAGTACTTC. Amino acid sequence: CASSITPEYEQYF.

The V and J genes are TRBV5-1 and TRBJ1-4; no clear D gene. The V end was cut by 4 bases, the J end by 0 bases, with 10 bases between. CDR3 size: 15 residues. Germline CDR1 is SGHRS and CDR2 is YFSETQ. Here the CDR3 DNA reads TGCGCCAGCAGCAGAGGAGACTCAACTAATGAAAAACTGTTTTTT. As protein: CASSRGDSTNEKLFF.

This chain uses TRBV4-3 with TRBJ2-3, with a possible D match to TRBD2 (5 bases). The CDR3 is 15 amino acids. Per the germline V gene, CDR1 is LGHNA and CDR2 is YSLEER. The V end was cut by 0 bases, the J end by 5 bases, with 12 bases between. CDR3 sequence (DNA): TGCGCCAGCAGCCAAGATGATTGGGCGGGAGATACGCAGTATTTT. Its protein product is CASSQDDWAGDTQYF.

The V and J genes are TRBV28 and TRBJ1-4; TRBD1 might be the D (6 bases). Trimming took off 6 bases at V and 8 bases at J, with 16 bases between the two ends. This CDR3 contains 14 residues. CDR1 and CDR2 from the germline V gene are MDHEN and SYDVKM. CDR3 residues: CASRTGGGREKLFF. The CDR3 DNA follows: TGTGCCAGCAGGACCGGTGGGGGCCGGGAAAAACTGTTTTTT.

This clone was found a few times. CDR3 nucleotides: TGTGCCAGCAGTCGGGACAGGGGTTGGTACGAGCAGTACTTC. This translates into CASSRDRGWYEQYF. The rearrangement joins TRBV28 to TRBJ2-7, with TRBD1 matching over 10 bases. The trim removed 5 bases at V and 4 bases at J, leaving 5 bases unmatched. The length of the CDR3 is 14 residues. CDR1 and CDR2 (germline): MDHEN, SYDVKM. Complete variable domain (other parts from reference TRBV28 and TRBJ2-7): DVKVTQSSRYLVKRTGEKVFLECVQDMDHENMFWYRQDPGLGLRLIYFSYDVKMKEKGDIPEGYSVSREKKERFSLILESASTNQTSMYLCASSRDRGWYEQYFGPGTRLTVT.

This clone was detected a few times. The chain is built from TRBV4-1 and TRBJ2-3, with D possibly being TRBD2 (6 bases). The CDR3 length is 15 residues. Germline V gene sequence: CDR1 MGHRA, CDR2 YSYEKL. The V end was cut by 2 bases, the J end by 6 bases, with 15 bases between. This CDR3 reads CASSQWGVVGDTQYF. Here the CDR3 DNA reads TGCGCCAGCAGCCAATGGGGGGTAGTAGGCGATACGCAGTATTTT.

The CDR3 loop is CASSPPGLTGNTIYF. As DNA, the CDR3 is TGTGCCAGCAGCCCACCCGGTCTAACTGGAAACACCATATATTTT. V usage is TRBV7-9 and J usage is TRBJ1-3; no clear D gene. Germline CDR1 reads SEHNR; CDR2 reads FQNEAQ (reference sequence). The CDR3 consists of 15 residues. V was shortened by 5 bases and J by 2 bases, with 13 bases between the two germline ends.

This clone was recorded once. The DNA for the CDR3 is TGTGCCAGCAGTGCAAACAGGGGGCGAGGGACCGGGGAGCTGTTTTTT. Its protein product is CASSANRGRGTGELFF. The V and J genes are TRBV6-2 or TRBV6-3 and TRBJ2-2; TRBD1 matches at 9 bases. Germline CDR1 MNHEY, CDR2 SVGEGT. The CDR3 contains 16 residues. V trimming: 5 bases; J trimming: 5 bases; junction bases outside the gene matches: 9.

CDR3 coding DNA: TGTGCCAGCAGCGGCCGGACAGGCAACACTGAAGCTTTCTTT. The encoded protein is CASSGRTGNTEAFF. The chain couples TRBV9 to TRBJ1-1; 7 bases align to TRBD1. With 3 bases clipped from V and 2 bases from J, the junction kept 4 bases outside the gene matches. Per the germline V gene, CDR1 is SGDLS and CDR2 is YYNGEE. The CDR3 runs to 14 residues.

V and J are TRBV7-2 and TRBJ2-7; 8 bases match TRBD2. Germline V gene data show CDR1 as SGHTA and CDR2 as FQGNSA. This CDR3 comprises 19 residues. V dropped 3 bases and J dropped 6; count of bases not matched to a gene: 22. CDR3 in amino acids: CASSLMGAGRGAPPGEQYF. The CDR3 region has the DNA TGTGCCAGCAGCTTGATGGGTGCTGGGCGGGGGGCCCCCCCCGGCGAGCAGTACTTC.

CDR3 nucleotides: TGTGCCAGTAGTAGGCCCCCTGAGGACACTGAAGCTTTCTTT. This gives the protein CASSRPPEDTEAFF. The chain couples TRBV19 to TRBJ1-1; no clear D. Trimming removed 4 bases from V and 3 bases from J, with 12 bases in between. This CDR3 comprises 14 residues. CDR1 LNHDA and CDR2 SQIVND come from the germline V gene (reference sequence).

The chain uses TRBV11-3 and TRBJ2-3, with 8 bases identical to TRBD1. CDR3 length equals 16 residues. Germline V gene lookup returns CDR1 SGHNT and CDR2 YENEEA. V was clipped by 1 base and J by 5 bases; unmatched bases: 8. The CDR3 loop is CASSLGSRGRKDTQYF. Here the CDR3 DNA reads TGTGCCAGCAGCTTAGGTTCCAGGGGGCGGAAAGATACGCAGTATTTT.

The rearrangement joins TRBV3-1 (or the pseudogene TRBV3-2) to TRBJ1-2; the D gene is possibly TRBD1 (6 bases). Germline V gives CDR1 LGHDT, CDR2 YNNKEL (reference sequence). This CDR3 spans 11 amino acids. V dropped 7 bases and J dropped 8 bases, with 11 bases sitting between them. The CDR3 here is CASTQGRGYTF. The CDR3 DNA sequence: TGTGCCAGCACCCAGGGGAGAGGCTACACCTTC.